The T cell receptor (beta chain) under discussion was sequenced for a study of T cells in women clearing cervical HPV infection. Background on the study: Controls gave blood once infection was undetectable; cases at lesion identification. Cases' blood sampling followed lesion detection by median approximately 150 days (90 to 200).

The protocol was immunoSEQ multiplex PCR, while the TCRdb copy is restricted to in-frame clones and leaves out a portion. This sample contains tens of thousands of clones. General study results and limits: Combining TCR richness with V gene abundances gave roughly 0.8 AUC.

All participants had a single incident cervical HPV16 infection, and prevalent HPV16 infections were excluded. As for this clone: Its matching antigen is unknown. The CDR3 is cut off 3 residues early in the read; its end comes from the germline J gene.

Trimming cost V 4 bases and J 0 bases, with 12 bases left between them. CDR1 and CDR2 (germline): SGHNT, YENEEA. This CDR3 comprises 15 residues. This TCR came from a woman between 18 and 69 years old with a cervical HPV16 infection that either progressed to CIN3+ or cleared (not recorded which). Sequences were obtained from blood buffy coat. V gene TRBV11-3 combines with J gene TRBJ2-5; D not certain. CDR3 bases read: TGTGCCAGCAGCTCTCCTACTTGGTACCAAGAGACC. This gives the protein CASSSPTWYQET. The CDR3 as a whole reads CASSSPTWYQETQYF.